This T cell receptor beta chain was documented in a study of blood T cell repertoires in COVID-19 (dated by TCRdb to the early 2020s). Regarding the research as a whole: Collaborator samples came from the United States, Italy and Spain and covered acute and convalescent phases of COVID-19. The prospective study material was composed of cDNA or gDNA derived from T cells, B-cell-depleted T cells, or PBMCs. The dataset comprised deeply sampled blood TCRbeta repertoires from subjects exposed to, actively infected with, or recovered from COVID-19. A freely available public database, intended as a resource for researchers studying the immune response to SARS-CoV-2, is where the repertoires were released. Samples were obtained from the ongoing ImmuneRACE study (first 160 participants) and from 1,254 subjects provided by 6 global collaborators. The sample metadata nearly always contained a de-identified subject ID, COVID-19 status, age in years and sex. Where available, HLA class I and class II types were obtained from metadata supplied by the sample provider rather than from assay-based typing.

Here is what the overall study found, with its caveats: Clinical and demographic metadata were provided uncurated, with the amount varying by source and participant.

In Seattle, one collaborating source enrolled patients while the infection was active and tracked those patients longitudinally over the course of disease. Whole blood was collected in K2EDTA tubes by collaborating institutions according to the institutions' own protocols. For TCRbeta analysis, collaborators shipped samples as frozen whole blood, isolated PBMCs, or DNA extracted from either of those sample types. The table lists this clone with a count of one. There is no known antigen for this receptor. No qualities accompany the bases; no much larger clone lies one base away. TCRbeta CDR3 regions were amplified from genomic DNA by means of the immunoSEQ Assay, a bias-controlled multiplex PCR. For the original study's pipeline: Nucleated cell counts per sample were estimated from amplification of reference gene primers within the assay. To quantify the absolute abundance of each unique TCRbeta CDR3 rearrangement, sequence reads were collapsed and filtered. For each sample, productive Simpson clonality was calculated as the square root of Simpson's diversity index over productive rearrangements. Sourced from immuneACCESS, this table was stored by TCRdb with only in-frame sequences that have V and J called. A share of the clones is absent; for the studies checked, an unresolved V gene accounts for under half, and the remainder has no known explanation. V, J and clone size are taken as reported in that table, and D and trimming were inferred from the DNA itself. A total of about 210,000 clones appear in this sample, 82% of them only once. The ten biggest clones cover approximately 5.6% of the sample.

According to the germline V gene, CDR1 reads SNHLY and CDR2 reads FYNNEI. The CDR3 contains 11 residues, cysteine and phenylalanine counted. Only the CDR3 portion is preserved as DNA: 33 bases, with reading frame beginning at the first base. V is reduced by 0 bases and J by 10 bases, leaving a spacing of 6 bases between them. The chain is made from TRBV2 and TRBJ1-1; the D gene lacks a confident call. The sequenced sample consisted of peripheral blood. The sequence came from a woman in her 70s with COVID-19, enrolled during active disease. In nucleotide form, the sequence is TGTGCCAGCAGTGAAGCTATATCAGCTTTCTTT. Its product reads: CASSEAISAFF.